These T cell receptor beta chains were read from a single sample in a study of regulatory T cells in long-lasting Graves disease. TCRdb re-called the multiplex PCR reads through MiXCR, storing one row per CDR3 protein. This table holds around 230,000 distinct CDR3 sequences, approximately 16% found once. This material consisted of peripheral blood mononuclear cells (PBMCs), taken at new diagnosis, from a patient treated with antithyroid drugs. The origin of the receptors is a female donor with Graves disease. Both conserved end residues are part of each CDR3.

CDR3 protein: CASNTREGQNYNEQFF
V gene: TRBV6-1
J gene: TRBJ2-1

CDR3 protein: CSARVAGGRTNEKLFF
V gene: TRBV20-1
J gene: TRBJ1-4

CDR3 protein: CASSFGRTNEKLFF
V gene: TRBV11-2
J gene: TRBJ1-4

CDR3 protein: CASISRLARSTGELFF
V gene: TRBV27
J gene: TRBJ2-2

CDR3 protein: CATSGTGGRNTEAFF
V gene: TRBV24-1
J gene: TRBJ1-1

CDR3 protein: CASSLGGSRMNTEAFF
V gene: TRBV7-2
J gene: TRBJ1-1

CDR3 protein: CSAREYRENGYTF
V gene: TRBV20-1
J gene: TRBJ1-2

CDR3 protein: CASSRPGAVPYEQYF
V gene: TRBV19
J gene: TRBJ2-7

CDR3 protein: CASSPLDFTDTQYF
V gene: TRBV19
J gene: TRBJ2-3

CDR3 protein: CASSEEGAEFF
V gene: TRBV2
J gene: TRBJ2-1

CDR3 protein: CASRSGTGNKETQYF
V gene: TRBV12-3/TRBV12-4
J gene: TRBJ2-5

CDR3 protein: CASSPAAGTYNEQFF
V gene: TRBV3-1
J gene: TRBJ2-1

CDR3 protein: CAWDILGGGSPLHF
V gene: TRBV30
J gene: TRBJ1-6

CDR3 protein: CASSVGPSNMNTEAFF
V gene: TRBV9
J gene: TRBJ1-1